This TCR beta chain was captured by sequencing in a study of shared clonotypes between healthy human individuals. V was shortened by 10 bases and J by 5 bases, with 12 bases between the two germline ends. The CDR3 runs to 11 residues. Germline assignment: CDR1 MNHNS and CDR2 SASEGT. Here immunoSEQ multiplex PCR was the method, and the copy in TCRdb shows in-frame clones only, minus some. The table has 650,000 to 750,000 clones, 55% to 75% seen once; the top ten hold around 2%. This TCR was sampled from a young woman in good health. Specimen: memory CD4+ T cells sorted from blood. Subset defined: CD45RA-negative fraction. The V gene is TRBV6-1, the J gene TRBJ2-7; D might be TRBD2 (5 bases). The CDR3 coding sequence is TGTGCCACCGAGGGAGTAGACGAGCAGTACTTC. Protein: CATEGVDEQYF.